This T cell receptor (beta chain) came from a study of blood T cell repertoires in COVID-19. Study background: Material from acute and convalescent COVID-19 was sourced from the United States, Italy and Spain. T cells, B-cell-depleted T cells, or PBMCs supplied cDNA or gDNA.

Per the germline V gene, CDR1 is MNHEY and CDR2 is SVGAGI. The CDR3 is 15 amino acids. Trimming shortened V by 5 bases and J by 0 bases, and 8 bases separated the two germline ends. Per the original methods: Amplification of reference gene primers was used by the study to estimate nucleated cell counts. Generated by immunoSEQ multiplex PCR, the TCRdb table keeps only in-frame clones and is missing some. Clonal size and the V and J genes are those of that table, whereas D and trimming came from the DNA. The sample lists approximately 120,000 clones; around four fifths were seen once. The sample was peripheral blood. The TCR comes from a human donor in a cohort sampled during active COVID-19. The rearrangement joins TRBV6-5 to TRBJ2-6, with D maybe TRBD1 (5 bases). This CDR3 is CASSQGSSGANVLTF. The CDR3 coding sequence is TGTGCCAGCAGTCAGGGTTCCTCTGGGGCCAACGTCCTGACTTTC.